This T cell receptor (beta chain) was captured by sequencing in a study of identical twins. Germline-derived CDR1 and CDR2 are ENHRY and SYGVKD. The V gene lost 6 bases and the J gene lost 0 bases, with 6 bases spanning the gap. The CDR3 spans 13 residues. TCRdb re-called the 5' RACE reads through MiXCR, storing one row per CDR3 protein. The sample holds around 470,000 distinct CDR3 sequences, 12% to 15% seen once. Donors uniformly comprised healthy Caucasians. These data were likewise used in another study, on yellow fever vaccine responses in identical twins.

The source is a woman aged 18-29 years in good health. This chain joins TRBV10-3 and TRBJ1-3; no definite D call. Sequencing input: CD4+ T cells sorted from blood. The CDR3 sequence: CAIRRVSGNTIYF. In DNA form, the CDR3 reads TGTGCCATCAGGCGGGTCTCTGGAAACACCATATATTTT.